This is a list of T cell receptor beta chains from one sample in a study of identical twins. TCRdb used MiXCR to reprocess the 5' RACE reads, holding one entry per CDR3 protein. This table holds around 220,000 distinct CDR3 sequences, roughly 10% found once. The sequenced sample consisted of memory T cells sorted from blood. The receptors originated from a man between 50 and 59 years old in good health. Both conserved end residues are part of each CDR3. Fields, in order: J gene, D gene, V gene, clone size, CDR3 DNA, CDR3 protein. The D gene is left open where the match is weak. Not every row has a clone size; where given, it reads once, few, many or a size class.

>TRBJ1-2|NA|TRBV2|NA
TGTGCCAGCAGTGAAGGGCAGACCTATGGCTACACCTTC
CASSEGQTYGYTF
>TRBJ2-3|TRBD2|TRBV7-8|NA
TGTGCCAGCAGCGCCCGACTAGCGGGGGGAATAGATACGCAGTATTTT
CASSARLAGGIDTQYF
>TRBJ2-7|NA|TRBV7-9|many
TGTGCCAGCAGCTTGGACCTCAAGTACGAGCAGTACTTC
CASSLDLKYEQYF
>TRBJ1-3|NA|TRBV19|many
TGTGCCAGTAGTATTGGATGGAGGGGGAAGAAGACTGGAAACACCATATATTTT
CASSIGWRGKKTGNTIYF
>TRBJ2-2|TRBD1|TRBV19|NA
TGTGCCAGTAGAACGGGACAGTCGAGCACCGGGGAGCTGTTTTTT
CASRTGQSSTGELFF
>TRBJ1-2|NA|TRBV4-3|NA
TGCGCCAGCAGCCGGAACAGGGTGCTGGGTGGCTACACCTTC
CASSRNRVLGGYTF
>TRBJ2-1|TRBD2|TRBV5-1|many
TGCGCCAGCAGTAGCGGGCGAAACAATGAGCAGTTCTTC
CASSSGRNNEQFF
>TRBJ2-2|NA|TRBV5-6|many
TGTGCCAGCAGCTTCTCCTCCCCCGGGGAGCTGTTTTTT
CASSFSSPGELFF
>TRBJ2-7|TRBD2|TRBV20-1|few
TGCAGTGCTAGAGGCGAGAGGACTAGCGGGAGGGCCGCTTACGAGCAGTACTTC
CSARGERTSGRAAYEQYF
>TRBJ2-1|TRBD2|TRBV11-1|NA
TGTGCCAGCAGCTTAGACCGGACTAGCGGGTATGGAGAGGTAAATGAGCAGTTCTTC
CASSLDRTSGYGEVNEQFF
>TRBJ2-1|NA|TRBV7-2|NA
TGTGCCAGCAGCGAAGTAGGGAGTGAGCAGTTCTTC
CASSEVGSEQFF
>TRBJ2-7|TRBD2|TRBV6-2/TRBV6-3|few
TGTGCCAGCAGTTCCCTAGCGGCAACTAGGCCCCACGAGCAGTACTTC
CASSSLAATRPHEQYF
>TRBJ2-5|NA|TRBV11-2|few
TGTGCCAGCAGCGGACGACTATCCAGCAACCCGTACCAAGAGACCCAGTACTTC
CASSGRLSSNPYQETQYF
>TRBJ1-1|NA|TRBV6-1|many
TGTGCCAGCAGCTGGGGACAGAACACTGAAGCTTTCTTT
CASSWGQNTEAFF
>TRBJ2-3|NA|TRBV20-1|many
TGCAGTGCTTTCATCGGCCTCAAGGGAGATACGCAGTATTTT
CSAFIGLKGDTQYF
>TRBJ1-6|TRBD1|TRBV11-2|many
TGTGCCAGCAGCCGACAGGGAGAGTCCTATAATTCACCCCTCCACTTT
CASSRQGESYNSPLHF
>TRBJ2-1|NA|TRBV6-2/TRBV6-3|many
TGTGCCAGCAGTTACTCGGTGCCCAATGAGCAGTTCTTC
CASSYSVPNEQFF
>TRBJ2-1|NA|TRBV20-1|NA
TGCAGTGTCTTGGCGGGTTCCTCCTACAATGAGCAGTTCTTC
CSVLAGSSYNEQFF
>TRBJ2-3|TRBD2|TRBV28|few
TGTGCCGGTAGCGGGGGGAGAAGAGATACGCAGTATTTT
CAGSGGRRDTQYF
>TRBJ1-5|NA|TRBV4-1|few
TGCGCCAGCAGCCTCGGACCGAACAATCAGCCCCAGCATTTT
CASSLGPNNQPQHF
>TRBJ1-6|NA|TRBV5-1|many
TGCGCCAGCAGCTTGGTATCGTTTAGGGATTCACCCCTCCACTTT
CASSLVSFRDSPLHF
>TRBJ2-1|TRBD2|TRBV4-2|many
TGTGCCAGCAGCCCCTCTGCGGGAGGTGGGTACAATGAGCAGTTCTTC
CASSPSAGGGYNEQFF
>TRBJ1-2|TRBD1|TRBV20-1|few
TGCAGTGCTTTTAACAGGGGTAACTATGGCTACACCTTC
CSAFNRGNYGYTF
>TRBJ1-6|NA|TRBV7-2|NA
TGTGCCAGCAAGGTCAGAACTAATTCACCCCTCCACTTT
CASKVRTNSPLHF
>TRBJ2-2|NA|TRBV30|NA
TGTGCCTGGAGTGTAGTGGGGGCAGTCGGGGAGCTGTTTTTT
CAWSVVGAVGELFF
>TRBJ2-7|NA|TRBV5-1|many
TGCGCCAGCAGCTGGGACTCTTGGGGAGAGCAGTACTTC
CASSWDSWGEQYF
>TRBJ2-3|NA|TRBV12-3/TRBV12-4|few
TGTGCCAGCAGTAGCAGCCCAGATACGCAGTATTTT
CASSSSPDTQYF
>TRBJ2-7|TRBD2|TRBV24-1|few
TGTGCCACCAGTGAATTACGGGAGGGCCCATACGAGCAGTACTTC
CATSELREGPYEQYF
>TRBJ2-3|NA|TRBV7-9|few
TGTGCCAGCAACCTCTCCCCCACAGATACGCAGTATTTT
CASNLSPTDTQYF
>TRBJ1-1|NA|TRBV29-1|NA
TGCAGCGTTGCCGGGAGATCGAACACTGAAGCTTTCTTT
CSVAGRSNTEAFF
>TRBJ1-6|NA|TRBV7-2|few
TGTGCCAGCAGCTTAGATTTCTCACCCCTCCACTTT
CASSLDFSPLHF
>TRBJ2-5|NA|TRBV5-6|many
TGTGCCAGCAGCTTGCCGGGGCAAGAGACCCAGTACTTC
CASSLPGQETQYF
>TRBJ2-3|NA|TRBV20-1|few
TGCAGTGCTAGAGATAGTGTTTGGGACACGCGCAGCACAGATACGCAGTATTTT
CSARDSVWDTRSTDTQYF
>TRBJ2-1|TRBD2|TRBV12-3/TRBV12-4|NA
TGTGCCAGCAGCCCCCCCACTGCGGGGGGCTACAATGAGCAGTTCTTC
CASSPPTAGGYNEQFF
>TRBJ2-7|TRBD1|TRBV15|many
TGTGCCACCAGCAGTGGCCTTTGGGACAGGGGAATGGAGAGGCACGAGCAGTACTTC
CATSSGLWDRGMERHEQYF
>TRBJ2-7|NA|TRBV11-2|many
TGTGCCAGCAGCTTAGGCTGGGCCGAGCAGTACTTC
CASSLGWAEQYF
>TRBJ2-1|NA|TRBV20-1|NA
TGCAGTGCTAGAGAAACTAGGGGTAGCTCCTACAATGAGCAGTTCTTC
CSARETRGSSYNEQFF
>TRBJ2-7|NA|TRBV4-2|many
TGTGCCAGCAGCCAAGCGGGCAGGAGCTACGAGCAGTACTTC
CASSQAGRSYEQYF
>TRBJ1-2|TRBD1|TRBV20-1|NA
TGCAGTGCTGGACAGGGTGCTTTCGGCTACACCTTC
CSAGQGAFGYTF
>TRBJ2-5|NA|TRBV11-1|many
TGTGCCAGCAGCTTAACCGTGGAGACCCAGTACTTC
CASSLTVETQYF
>TRBJ2-4|TRBD1|TRBV7-9|NA
TGTGCCAGCAGCTTAGACCGACAGGGGCTGAACATTCAGTACTTC
CASSLDRQGLNIQYF
>TRBJ2-1|NA|TRBV28|few
TGTGCCAGCAGTTTCCCGAGCTCCTACAATGAGCAGTTCTTC
CASSFPSSYNEQFF
>TRBJ2-5|TRBD2|TRBV7-2|few
TGTGCCAGCAGCTGGGTCGGGGGGATCGGGGAGACCCAGTACTTC
CASSWVGGIGETQYF
>TRBJ2-5|NA|TRBV7-9|NA
TGTGCCAGCAGCTTAGTTTGGGAGACCCAGTACTTC
CASSLVWETQYF
>TRBJ2-1|TRBD1|TRBV12-3/TRBV12-4|many
TGTGCCAGCAGTTTACCACAGGGGTACAATGAGCAGTTCTTC
CASSLPQGYNEQFF
>TRBJ2-3|NA|TRBV5-5|few
TGTGCCAGCAGCACCGGGACGGGTAGAGATACGCAGTATTTT
CASSTGTGRDTQYF
>TRBJ2-2|NA|TRBV11-2|medium-sized
TGTGCCAGCAGCTCCAATTTTGGCAATGGGGAGCTGTTTTTT
CASSSNFGNGELFF
>TRBJ2-6|NA|TRBV20-1|NA
TGCAGTGCCAGCCCCGTCCCTGGGGCCAACGTCCTGACTTTC
CSASPVPGANVLTF
>TRBJ2-7|TRBD2|TRBV14|NA
TGTGCCAGCAGCTCGTTTAGGGGAGCGGGGATCTACGAGCAGTACTTC
CASSSFRGAGIYEQYF
>TRBJ2-3|TRBD2|TRBV3-1|NA
TGTGCCAGCAGCCAGGTGGCGGGAGGGTACCTTGATACGCAGTATTTT
CASSQVAGGYLDTQYF
>TRBJ2-1|TRBD1|TRBV12-3/TRBV12-4|many
TGTGCCAGCAGTCTCCAGGTTTTTGGTATGGGACAGGGTTTCAATGAGCAGTTCTTC
CASSLQVFGMGQGFNEQFF